The 8 T cell receptor beta chains given below trace back to one sample, sequenced in a study of T cell responses to AZD1222 COVID-19 vaccine. Profiling relied on immunoSEQ multiplex PCR, and the TCRdb table lists in-frame clones only, not all of them. The sample lists roughly 58,000 clones, about 91% occurring once. The source material was peripheral blood, sampled 28 days after the second AZD1222 dose. The receptors come from an adult who received the AZD1222 COVID-19 vaccine.

V gene TRBV5-1 combines with J gene TRBJ2-1; TRBD1 agrees at 12 bases. Losses at the gene ends were 4 bases for V and 8 bases for J; bases not matched to a gene: 7. Germline CDR1 is SGHRS and CDR2 is YFSETQ. The CDR3 is 15 residues long. CDR3 loop: CASSRTGTGGDEQFF. DNA of the CDR3: TGCGCCAGCAGCCGTACCGGGACAGGGGGCGATGAGCAGTTCTTC.

The J gene is TRBJ2-6, the V gene TRBV4-3; D gene uncertain. The CDR3 contains 14 residues. Trimming took 4 bases from V and 4 from J, leaving 8 bases between them. Germline V gene sequence: CDR1 LGHNA, CDR2 YSLEER. The CDR3 coding sequence is TGCGCCAGCAGCCTCTCAGGCGGGGCCAACGTCCTGACTTTC. This codes for CASSLSGGANVLTF.

The chain uses TRBV10-3 and TRBJ1-2; D is ambiguous. CDR3 size: 15 residues. From germline, CDR1 is ENHRY and CDR2 SYGVKD. V shed 0 bases and J shed 7 bases, with 15 bases lying between them. CDR3 loop: CAISESGVGLGGYTF. The CDR3 region has the DNA TGTGCCATCAGTGAGTCGGGTGTCGGACTCGGTGGCTACACCTTC.

The J gene is TRBJ2-1, the V gene TRBV7-3; 7 nucleotides align to TRBD1. V lost 2 bases, J lost 7 bases, and 11 bases stayed unmatched. Germline V gene sequence: CDR1 SGHTA, CDR2 FQGTGA. The CDR3 length is 16 residues. The CDR3 loop is CASSLDHTGVWNEQFF. The CDR3 coding sequence is TGTGCCAGCAGCTTAGATCATACAGGGGTCTGGAATGAGCAGTTCTTC.

This chain connects TRBV27 to TRBJ1-2, with unresolved D. In germline, CDR1 is MNHEY, CDR2 SMNVEV (reference sequence). The CDR3 spans 15 residues. V lost 4 bases and J 1 base, leaving 13 bases between the germline ends. The CDR3 loop reads CASSSWTIGNYGYTF. In nucleotides, the CDR3 is TGTGCCAGCAGTTCCTGGACGATCGGTAACTATGGCTACACCTTC.

CDR3 sequence: CASSPLTSAEQFF. CDR3 coding DNA: TGTGCCAGCTCACCCCTAACTAGCGCTGAGCAGTTCTTC. The chain joins TRBV18 to TRBJ2-1; TRBD2 aligns across 7 bases. Trimming removed 3 bases from V and 9 bases from J; junction bases left unmatched: 5. CDR1 and CDR2 from the germline V gene are KGHSH and LQKENI. The CDR3 spans 13 residues.

The V and J genes are TRBV15 and TRBJ1-2, with TRBD1 as a possible D gene (6 bases). V lost 5 bases to trimming and J lost 5 bases, with 15 bases between them. The CDR3 loop spans 14 amino acids. The V gene's germline CDR1 is LNHNV and CDR2 YYDKDF (reference sequence). The CDR3 DNA reads TGTGCCACCAGCCCACAGGGAACGTTGTATGGCTACACCTTC. As protein: CATSPQGTLYGYTF.

This chain uses TRBV29-1 with TRBJ1-1, with D hard to call. V shed 4 bases and J shed 4 bases, with 16 bases lying between them. The CDR3 runs 14 residues. Germline values: CDR1 SQVTM, CDR2 ANQGSEA. The CDR3 nucleotides are TGCAGCGTTGTTCCTGCCGCCGGTGGCACTGAAGCTTTCTTT. It encodes CSVVPAAGGTEAFF.